This TCR beta chain emerged from a study of T-cell reconstitution after alpha-beta-depleted transplantation in children. Construction of the TCRbeta library involved unique molecular identifiers. In TCRdb, the PCR reads were re-called with MiXCR into one record per CDR3 protein. The table has over 400,000 distinct CDR3 sequences, around 13% seen once. The receptor was derived from a human donor who donated a stem cell graft to a child with combined immunodeficiency. This material consisted of PBMCs from the stem cell graft donor, taken from the stem cell graft.

Here the CDR3 DNA reads TGCGCCAGCAGCTCACCCGGGACTAGAGCAGATACGCAGTATTTT. Translation: CASSSPGTRADTQYF. The chain uses TRBV5-1 and TRBJ2-3, with 8 positions matching TRBD2. This CDR3 contains 15 residues. J gave up 4 bases and V 3 bases, and 7 bases lay outside the gene matches. Germline V gene data show CDR1 as SGHRS and CDR2 as YFSETQ.